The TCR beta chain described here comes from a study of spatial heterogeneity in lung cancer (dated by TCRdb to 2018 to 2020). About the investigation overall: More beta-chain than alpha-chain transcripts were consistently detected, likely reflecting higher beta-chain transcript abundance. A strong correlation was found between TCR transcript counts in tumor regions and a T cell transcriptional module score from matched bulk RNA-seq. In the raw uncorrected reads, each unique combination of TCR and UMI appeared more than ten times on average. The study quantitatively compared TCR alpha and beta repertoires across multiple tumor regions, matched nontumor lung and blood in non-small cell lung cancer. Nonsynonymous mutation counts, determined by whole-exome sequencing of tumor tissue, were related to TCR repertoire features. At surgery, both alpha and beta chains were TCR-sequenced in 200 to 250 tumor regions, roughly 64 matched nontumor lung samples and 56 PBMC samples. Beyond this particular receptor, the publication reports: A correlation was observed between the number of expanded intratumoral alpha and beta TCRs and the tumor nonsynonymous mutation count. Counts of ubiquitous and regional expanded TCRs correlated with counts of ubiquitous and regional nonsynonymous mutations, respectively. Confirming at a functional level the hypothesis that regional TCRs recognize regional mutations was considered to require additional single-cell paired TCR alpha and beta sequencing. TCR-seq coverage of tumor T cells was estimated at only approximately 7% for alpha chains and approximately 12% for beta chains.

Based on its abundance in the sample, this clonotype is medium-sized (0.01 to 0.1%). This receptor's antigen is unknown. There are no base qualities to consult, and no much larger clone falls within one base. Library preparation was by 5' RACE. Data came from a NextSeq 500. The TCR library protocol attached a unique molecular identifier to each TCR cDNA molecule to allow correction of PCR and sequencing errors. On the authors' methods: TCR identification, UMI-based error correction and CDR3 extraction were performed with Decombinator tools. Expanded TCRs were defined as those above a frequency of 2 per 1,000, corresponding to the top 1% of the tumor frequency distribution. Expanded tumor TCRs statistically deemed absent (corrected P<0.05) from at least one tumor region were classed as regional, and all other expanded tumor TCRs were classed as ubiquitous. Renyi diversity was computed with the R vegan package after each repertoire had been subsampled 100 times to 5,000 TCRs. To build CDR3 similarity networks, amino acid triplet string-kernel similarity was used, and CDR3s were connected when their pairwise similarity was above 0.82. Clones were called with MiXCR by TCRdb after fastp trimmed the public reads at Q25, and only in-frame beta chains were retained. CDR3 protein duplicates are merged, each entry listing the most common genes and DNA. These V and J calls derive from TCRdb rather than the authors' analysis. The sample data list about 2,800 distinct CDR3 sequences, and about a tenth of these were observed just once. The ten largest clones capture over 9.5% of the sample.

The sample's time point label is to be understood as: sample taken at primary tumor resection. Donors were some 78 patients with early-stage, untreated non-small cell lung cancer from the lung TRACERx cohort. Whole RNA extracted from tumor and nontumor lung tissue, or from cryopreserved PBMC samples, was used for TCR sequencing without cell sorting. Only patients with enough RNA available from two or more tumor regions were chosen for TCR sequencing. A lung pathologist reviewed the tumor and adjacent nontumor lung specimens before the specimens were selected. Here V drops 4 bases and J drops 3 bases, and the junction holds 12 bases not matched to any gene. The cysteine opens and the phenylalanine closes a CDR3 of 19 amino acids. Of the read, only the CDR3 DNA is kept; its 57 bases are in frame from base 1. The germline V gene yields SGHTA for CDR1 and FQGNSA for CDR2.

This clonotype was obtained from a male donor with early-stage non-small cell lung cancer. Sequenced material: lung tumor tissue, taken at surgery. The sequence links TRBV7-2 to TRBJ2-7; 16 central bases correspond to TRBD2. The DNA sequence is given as TGTGCCAGCAGCTCGCCTCCTACGGGACTAGCGGGGGGGTACTACGAGCAGTACTTC. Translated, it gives CASSSPPTGLAGGYYEQYF.